This T cell receptor beta chain appears in the sequencing data of a study of Ad26.COV2.S vaccination and SARS-CoV-2 variants. Study as a whole: Ad26.COV2.S, an intramuscular injection, was given once or twice 56 days apart. Study-level findings and limits: Vaccinated individuals (as opposed to placebo recipients) had higher spike-specific TCR breadth.

Profiling relied on immunoSEQ multiplex PCR, and the TCRdb table lists in-frame clones only, not all of them. The sample has about 350,000 clones; roughly nine tenths are singletons. Treatment: around 19 received Ad26.COV2.S at low or high dose, single or two shots; about 5 received placebo; per-sample allocation not given. On day 63 after the first injection, vaccine and placebo recipients gave samples. About this clone: No antigen is known for it.

The V gene's germline CDR1 is GTSNPN and CDR2 SVGIG (reference sequence). The CDR3 spans 14 residues. V was shortened by 0 bases and J by 2 bases, with 10 bases between the two germline ends. The sequence came from a person aged 18-60 years who received the Ad26.COV2.S COVID-19 vaccine or a placebo. The rearrangement uses TRBV30 and TRBJ1-2; tentatively, D is TRBD1 (6 bases). The sample was peripheral blood, taken in a trial of Ad26.COV2.S vaccine versus placebo. As DNA, the CDR3 is TGTGCCTGGAGTGTACAGGGCAGAAACTATGGCTACACCTTC. This encodes CAWSVQGRNYGYTF.